This T cell receptor beta chain originates from a study of human T cells and chemical hapten exposure. This CDR3 contains 15 residues. CDR1 and CDR2 from the germline V gene are DFQATT and SNEGSKA (reference sequence). Trimming pared 1 base from V and 3 bases from J, leaving 15 bases between. Described time point: pre-sensitization, week 0. Described treatment: therapeutic diphenylcyclopropenone sensitization with weekly scalp DPC. MiXCR was run by TCRdb on the RACE reads, yielding one entry per CDR3 protein. The sample has 250,000 or so distinct CDR3 sequences, 7.5% to 9% seen once. This clonotype turned up a few times.

The TCR comes from a man younger than 35 with alopecia areata. Some clones in this sample may be carry-over from other donors' samples. The specimen was whole blood, collected in connection with sensitization to the hapten diphenylcyclopropenone (DPC). This sequence joins TRBV20-1 and TRBJ1-1, with a possible D match to TRBD1 (6 bases). CDR3: CSARGGSAGDTEAFF. As DNA, the CDR3 is TGCAGTGCTAGAGGGGGTTCGGCAGGGGACACTGAAGCTTTCTTT.